This passage covers 32 T cell receptor beta chains from one sample sequenced in a study of blood T cell repertoires in COVID-19 (TCRdb year 2020). Library construction relied on the immunoSEQ multiplex PCR assay. TCRdb carries this immuneACCESS record with in-frame sequences only. Its versions omit some clonotypes, under half of them owing to an unresolved V gene in the studies checked, with the rest unexplained. This sample has 130,000 to 150,000 clones in its table, and 85% to 90% of those were observed once. The biggest ten clones account for 2.3% of the sample. Sequenced sample: peripheral blood. These receptor sequences come from a human donor in a cohort sampled during active COVID-19.

The V gene is TRBV6-2 or TRBV6-3, the J gene TRBJ2-5, with 12 nucleotides matching TRBD1. This CDR3 is built from 16 residues. J was trimmed by 5 bases and V by 2 bases; bases with no gene match: 6. Per the germline V gene, CDR1 is MNHEY and CDR2 is SVGEGT. CDR3 in amino acids: CASSYQGQGARETQYF. In DNA, the CDR3 is TGTGCCAGCAGTTACCAGGGACAGGGGGCGAGGGAGACCCAGTACTTC.

This clone was observed a single time. The chain has TRBV7-9 and TRBJ2-3; TRBD1 matches at 7 bases. The CDR3 sequence is 17 residues long. J was trimmed by 0 bases and V by 5 bases; bases with no gene match: 11. The germline CDR1 and CDR2 sequences are SEHNR and FQNEAQ (reference sequence). The CDR3 DNA is TGTGCCAGCAGCCACACTCCCGGGACAGAAAGCACAGATACGCAGTATTTT. It is translated as CASSHTPGTESTDTQYF.

The V gene is TRBV21-1, the J gene TRBJ2-7; the table gives TRBD1 as D, unverified against the DNA. TRBV21-1 is flagged as a pseudogene. This CDR3 spans 15 amino acids. The CDR3 sequence: CASSKTLGTGVEQYF. DNA of the CDR3: TGTGCCAGCAGCAAAACCTTGGGGACAGGGGTCGAGCAGTACTTC.

The chain uses TRBV7-6 and TRBJ2-3; the match to TRBD2 covers 11 bases. The CDR3 contains 18 residues. Looked up from germline, CDR1 is SGHVS and CDR2 is FNYEAQ. V was pared by 5 bases and J by 4 bases, with 14 bases of the junction left unmatched. This chain's CDR3 is CASSARLSSGGMADTQYF. CDR3 coding DNA: TGTGCCAGCAGCGCGCGACTTTCTAGCGGGGGGATGGCAGATACGCAGTATTTT.

The chain has TRBV28 and TRBJ1-2; tentatively, D is TRBD1 (6 bases). Germline assignment: CDR1 MDHEN and CDR2 SYDVKM. V was trimmed by 2 bases and J by 5 bases, leaving 6 bases between them. The CDR3 covers 12 residues. CDR3 loop: CASSLRGYGYTF. The CDR3 region has the DNA TGTGCCAGCAGTTTAAGGGGGTATGGCTACACCTTC.

The J gene is TRBJ2-7, the V gene TRBV5-1; 9 bases align to TRBD1. CDR1 SGHRS and CDR2 YFSETQ come from the germline V gene. J lost 6 bases, V lost 0 bases, and 10 bases had no gene match. This CDR3 is 16 amino acids long. The chain's CDR3 is CASSLEGTGRTSEQYF. Here the CDR3 DNA reads TGCGCCAGCAGCTTGGAGGGGACAGGGCGGACTTCCGAGCAGTACTTC.

The chain has TRBV19 and TRBJ2-7; TRBD1 might be the D (6 bases). Trimming stripped 3 bases from V and 0 bases from J, with 12 bases between. CDR1 is LNHDA and CDR2 is SQIVND in the germline V gene (reference sequence). This CDR3 is 15 amino acids long. The CDR3 nucleotides are TGTGCCAGTAGTATCGTGGCAGGGGACTCCTACGAGCAGTACTTC. Amino acids: CASSIVAGDSYEQYF.

The chain is built from TRBV7-9 and TRBJ2-1; TRBD2 matches 10 bases. The V and J ends lost 5 bases and 9 bases, in that order; junction bases with no gene match: 7. Per the germline V gene, CDR1 is SEHNR and CDR2 is FQNEAQ (reference sequence). This CDR3 region has 14 residues. The CDR3 here is CASSPGLAVGEQFF. For the CDR3, the DNA is TGTGCCAGCAGCCCCGGACTAGCGGTGGGTGAGCAGTTCTTC.

The V call is TRBV5-1, the J call TRBJ2-1; D is possibly TRBD2 (6 bases). This CDR3 has 13 amino acids. Trimming removed 5 bases at V and 5 bases at J, with 11 bases between. The germline gives CDR1 SGHRS, CDR2 YFSETQ. Written as DNA, the CDR3 is TGCGCCAGCAGACCCGGGGGAAACAATGAGCAGTTCTTC. Protein product: CASRPGGNNEQFF.

This clone was observed a handful of times. This chain links TRBV19 with TRBJ1-5, with 8 nucleotides matching TRBD1. The CDR3 covers 15 residues. V was clipped by 4 bases and J by 6 bases; unmatched bases: 8. Germline lookup yields CDR1 LNHDA and CDR2 SQIVND (reference sequence). The CDR3 loop reads CASSKKQGDGQPQHF. The CDR3 DNA sequence: TGTGCCAGTAGTAAAAAACAGGGGGACGGTCAGCCCCAGCATTTT.

V gene TRBV4-1 combines with J gene TRBJ2-3; D gene ambiguous. This CDR3 comprises 16 residues. Trimming left V 1 base short and J 0 bases short, with 11 bases between. Germline loops: CDR1 MGHRA, CDR2 YSYEKL. The CDR3 nucleotides read TGCGCCAGCAGCCAAGCCAACCGCAGGAGCACAGATACGCAGTATTTT. Its protein product is CASSQANRRSTDTQYF.

The chain joins TRBV6-5 to TRBJ1-1; 7 bases align to TRBD1. CDR1 and CDR2 (germline): MNHEY, SVGAGI. J was trimmed by 1 base and V by 6 bases; bases with no gene match: 2. The length of the CDR3 is 13 residues. CDR3: CASRRDRNTEAFF. The CDR3 DNA is TGTGCCAGCAGGAGGGACAGGAACACTGAAGCTTTCTTT.

The genes are TRBV30 and TRBJ2-7; 11 nucleotides match TRBD1. V shed 2 bases and J 3 bases; nucleotides not matched to a gene: 6. This CDR3 comprises 15 residues. Looked up from germline, CDR1 is GTSNPN and CDR2 is SVGIG (reference sequence). In DNA form, the CDR3 reads TGTGCCTGGAGTAATGAGGACAGGGGGCTCTACGAGCAGTACTTC. Encoded protein: CAWSNEDRGLYEQYF.

The chain employs TRBV12-3 or TRBV12-4 and TRBJ2-5; D gene ambiguous. The CDR3 has 13 residues. Trimming shortened V by 1 base and J by 5 bases, and 8 bases separated the two germline ends. Here the CDR3 DNA reads TGTGCCAGCAGTTTAGAGATACGGGAGACCCAGTACTTC. Residues: CASSLEIRETQYF.

The chain recombines TRBV7-6 with TRBJ2-5; D may be TRBD1 (7 bases). CDR1 is SGHVS, CDR2 FNYEAQ, per germline. This CDR3 spans 16 amino acids. The V end lost 5 bases, the J end lost 5 bases, and 21 bases lay between the germline ends. The DNA for the CDR3 is TGTGCCAGCAGCCCTGGAGGGGGCCGCAATTGGGAGACCCAGTACTTC. Residues: CASSPGGGRNWETQYF.

This chain's CDR3 is CASSGSAGGPPTQYF. CDR3 sequence (DNA): TGTGCCAGCAGTGGCTCTGCGGGAGGGCCGCCTACGCAGTATTTT. The rearrangement joins TRBV2 to TRBJ2-3; TRBD2 matches 9 bases. V lost 4 bases and J lost 8; bases outside the gene matches: 10. Germline CDR1 reads SNHLY; CDR2 reads FYNNEI. The CDR3 extends over 15 amino acids.

The chain has TRBV30 and TRBJ1-2; D is unresolved. The CDR3 covers 13 residues. Trimming left V 2 bases short and J 6 bases short, with 13 bases between. Germline V gene data show CDR1 as GTSNPN and CDR2 as SVGIG (reference sequence). The CDR3 here is CAWSIGELDGYTF. Written as DNA, the CDR3 is TGTGCCTGGAGTATCGGGGAATTGGATGGCTACACCTTC.

The chain is built from TRBV10-3 and TRBJ2-7, with 12 bases identical to TRBD2. V lost 0 bases to trimming and J lost 4 bases; unmatched junction nucleotides: 7. The CDR3 extends over 17 amino acids. CDR1 is ENHRY, CDR2 SYGVKD, per germline. The DNA of the CDR3 is TGTGCCATCAGTGAGTCGGGGCTAGCGGGAGGGGTATACGAGCAGTACTTC. This gives the protein CAISESGLAGGVYEQYF.

The chain employs TRBV3-1 (or the pseudogene TRBV3-2) and TRBJ1-5, with D possibly TRBD1 on 5 matching bases. The V end lost 0 bases, the J end lost 6 bases, and 6 bases lay between the germline ends. The germline V gene has CDR1 LGHDT and CDR2 YNNKEL (reference sequence). This CDR3 region has 13 residues. This CDR3 is CASSQDRAQPQHF. The CDR3 coding sequence is TGTGCCAGCAGCCAAGACAGGGCTCAGCCCCAGCATTTT.

V usage is TRBV28 and J usage is TRBJ1-1; D call uncertain. The germline CDR1 and CDR2 sequences are MDHEN and SYDVKM. Trimming took 3 bases from V and 0 from J, leaving 5 bases between them. This CDR3 spans 13 amino acids. CDR3 protein: CASSLRLNTEAFF. DNA for the CDR3: TGTGCCAGCAGTTTGCGGCTGAACACTGAAGCTTTCTTT.

The chain combines TRBV25-1 with TRBJ2-3, with a weak D call TRBD1 (6 bases). The V gene lost 1 base and the J gene lost 0 bases, with 8 bases spanning the gap. Germline-derived CDR1 and CDR2 are MGHDK and SYGVNS. The CDR3 runs to 15 residues. The CDR3 coding sequence is TGTGCCAGCAGTGAATTTCAGGGGAGCACAGATACGCAGTATTTT. Its translation: CASSEFQGSTDTQYF.

The rearrangement links TRBV19 to TRBJ2-4; 11 nucleotides line up with TRBD1. CDR1 and CDR2 (germline): LNHDA, SQIVND (reference sequence). The CDR3 is made up of 20 amino acids. J was trimmed by 1 base and V by 6 bases; bases with no gene match: 17. The CDR3 region is CASSPPPGTGGHWAKNIQYF. CDR3 DNA: TGTGCCAGTAGCCCTCCACCCGGGACAGGGGGTCATTGGGCCAAAAACATTCAGTACTTC.

V and J are TRBV4-3 and TRBJ1-2, with 9 bases identical to TRBD1. Germline assignment: CDR1 LGHNA and CDR2 YSLEER. Trimming took 3 bases from V and 7 from J; bases not matched to a gene: 18. CDR3 length: 18 residues. CDR3 in amino acids: CASSHVTFLRDREFGYTF. The CDR3 coding sequence is TGCGCCAGCAGCCACGTCACTTTTCTCCGGGACAGGGAGTTTGGCTACACCTTC.

This clone was seen only once. J is TRBJ2-1 and V is TRBV30; 11 bases map to TRBD2. With V trimmed by 3 bases and J by 9 bases, 4 bases remained unmatched. Looked up from germline, CDR1 is GTSNPN and CDR2 is SVGIG (reference sequence). This CDR3 comprises 13 residues. DNA of the CDR3: TGTGCCTGGAGGACTAGCGGGGTATCTGAGCAGTTCTTC. Protein: CAWRTSGVSEQFF.

The chain employs TRBV28 and TRBJ1-4, with D tentatively TRBD1 (5 bases). The length of the CDR3 is 16 residues. Germline V gene sequence: CDR1 MDHEN, CDR2 SYDVKM. V was cut by 6 bases and J by 3 bases, with 17 bases left in between. The CDR3 DNA is TGTGCCAGCAGCCCTGTCAGGGCTTCGGCTAATGAAAAACTGTTTTTT. Translation gives CASSPVRASANEKLFF.

The chain joins TRBV4-1 to TRBJ2-4; 7 bases are a match to TRBD1. CDR1 MGHRA and CDR2 YSYEKL come from the germline V gene. This CDR3 has 17 amino acids. With V trimmed by 4 bases and J by 2 bases, 11 bases remained unmatched. CDR3 DNA sequence: TGCGCCAGCAGCCCGAAAGGGGGCAGGGAATCCAAAAACATTCAGTACTTC. Amino acid sequence: CASSPKGGRESKNIQYF.

The chain couples TRBV6-6 to TRBJ2-3; TRBD2 matches at 8 bases. V dropped 6 bases and J dropped 0; count of bases not matched to a gene: 8. There are 16 residues in the CDR3. CDR1 and CDR2 (germline): MNHNY, SVGAGI (reference sequence). The CDR3 is CASSRNSGASTDTQYF. CDR3 coding DNA: TGTGCCAGCAGCCGAAATAGCGGGGCTAGCACAGATACGCAGTATTTT.

This clone was seen ten or more times. The chain has TRBV5-1 and TRBJ2-1, with 12 nucleotides matching TRBD1. Germline-derived CDR1 and CDR2 are SGHRS and YFSETQ. The V gene end was trimmed by 4 bases and the J gene end by 3 bases; junction bases not matched to a gene: 8. This CDR3 spans 17 amino acids. The CDR3 here is CASSGTGTGGDYNEQFF. CDR3 bases: TGCGCCAGCAGCGGAACCGGGACAGGGGGCGACTACAATGAGCAGTTCTTC.

The rearrangement uses TRBV6-5 and TRBJ2-2; perhaps TRBD2 as D (5 bases). CDR1 is MNHEY, CDR2 SVGAGI, per germline. The CDR3 spans 14 residues. The V and J ends lost 2 bases and 4 bases respectively, with 8 bases between them. CDR3 DNA: TGTGCCAGCAGTTACACGGGGTTCACCGGGGAGCTGTTTTTT. Protein: CASSYTGFTGELFF.

On this clone: Other DNA sequences of this sample code for an identical CDR3. J is TRBJ2-7 and V is TRBV5-1, with D unclear. V lost 0 bases, J lost 0 bases, and 4 bases lay in between. The CDR3 sequence is 13 residues long. Germline V gives CDR1 SGHRS, CDR2 YFSETQ. The CDR3 region has the DNA TGCGCCAGCAGCTTGGCTAGCTCCTACGAGCAGTACTTC. Encoded protein: CASSLASSYEQYF.

V usage is TRBV19 and J usage is TRBJ1-4; D is undetermined. In germline, CDR1 is LNHDA, CDR2 SQIVND (reference sequence). The V gene lost 11 bases and the J gene lost 5 bases, with 18 bases spanning the gap. This CDR3 has 14 amino acids. The CDR3: CAPTHMEKNEKLFF. DNA of the CDR3: TGTGCCCCCACGCATATGGAGAAAAATGAAAAACTGTTTTTT.

DNA of the CDR3: TGTGCCAGCAGCCCTAACAGGGGGCGCGGCACTGAAGCTTTCTTT. This encodes CASSPNRGRGTEAFF. The chain recombines TRBV28 with TRBJ1-1, with 9 bases fitting TRBD1. The CDR3 extends over 15 amino acids. Germline trimming cut 6 bases from V and 4 bases from J; bases unmatched to any gene: 9. Germline V gene data show CDR1 as MDHEN and CDR2 as SYDVKM.